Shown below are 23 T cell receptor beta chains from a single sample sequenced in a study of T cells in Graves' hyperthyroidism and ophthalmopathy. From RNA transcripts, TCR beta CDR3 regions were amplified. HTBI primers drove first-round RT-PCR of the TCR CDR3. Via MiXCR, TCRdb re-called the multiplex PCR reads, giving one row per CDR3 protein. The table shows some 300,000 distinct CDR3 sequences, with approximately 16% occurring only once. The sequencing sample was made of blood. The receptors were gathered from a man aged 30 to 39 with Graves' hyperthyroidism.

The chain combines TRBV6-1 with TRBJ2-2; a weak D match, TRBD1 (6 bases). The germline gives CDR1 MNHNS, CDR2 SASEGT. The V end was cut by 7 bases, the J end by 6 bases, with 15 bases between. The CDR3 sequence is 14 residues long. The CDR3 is CASNNRVRAGELFF. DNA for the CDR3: TGTGCCAGCAACAACAGGGTTAGGGCCGGGGAGCTGTTTTTT.

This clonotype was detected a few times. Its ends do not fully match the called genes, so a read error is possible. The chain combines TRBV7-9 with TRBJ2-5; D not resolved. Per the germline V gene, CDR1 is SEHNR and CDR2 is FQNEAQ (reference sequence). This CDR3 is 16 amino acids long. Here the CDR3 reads CANSLAPLPGGETQYF. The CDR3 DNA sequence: TGTGCCAACAGCTTAGCACCCCTACCCGGTGGAGAGACCCAGTACTTC.

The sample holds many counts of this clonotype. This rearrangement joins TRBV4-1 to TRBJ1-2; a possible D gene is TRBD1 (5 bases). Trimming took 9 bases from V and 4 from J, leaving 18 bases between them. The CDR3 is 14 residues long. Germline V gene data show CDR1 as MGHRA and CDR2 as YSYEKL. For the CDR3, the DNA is TGCGCCAGGGAACAGGACGGATCCCCCTATGGCTACACCTTC. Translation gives CAREQDGSPYGYTF.

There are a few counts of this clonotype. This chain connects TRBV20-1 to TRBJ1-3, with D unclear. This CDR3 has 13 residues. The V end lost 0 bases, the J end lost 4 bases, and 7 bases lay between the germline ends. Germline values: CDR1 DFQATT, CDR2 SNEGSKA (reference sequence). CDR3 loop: CSARDLEGNTIYF. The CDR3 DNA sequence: TGCAGTGCTAGAGATTTAGAAGGAAACACCATATATTTT.

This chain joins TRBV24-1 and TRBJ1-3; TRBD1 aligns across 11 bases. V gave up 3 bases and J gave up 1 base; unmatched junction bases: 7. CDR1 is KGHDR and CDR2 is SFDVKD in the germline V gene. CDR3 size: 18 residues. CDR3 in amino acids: CATSDGRDRGLSGNTIYF. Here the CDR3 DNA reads TGTGCCACCAGTGATGGACGGGACAGGGGGTTATCTGGAAACACCATATATTTT.

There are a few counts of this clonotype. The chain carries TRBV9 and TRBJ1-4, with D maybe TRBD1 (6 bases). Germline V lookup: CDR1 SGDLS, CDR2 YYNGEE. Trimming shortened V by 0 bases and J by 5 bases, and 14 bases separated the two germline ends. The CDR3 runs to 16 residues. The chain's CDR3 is CASSVEGDEGNEKLFF. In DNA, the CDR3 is TGTGCCAGCAGCGTAGAGGGGGACGAGGGGAATGAAAAACTGTTTTTT.

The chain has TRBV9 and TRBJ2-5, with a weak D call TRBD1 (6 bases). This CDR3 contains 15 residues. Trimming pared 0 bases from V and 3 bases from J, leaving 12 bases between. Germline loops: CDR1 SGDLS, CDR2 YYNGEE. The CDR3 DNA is TGTGCCAGCAGCGTAGATGGGAGACAGGAAGAGACCCAGTACTTC. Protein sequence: CASSVDGRQEETQYF.

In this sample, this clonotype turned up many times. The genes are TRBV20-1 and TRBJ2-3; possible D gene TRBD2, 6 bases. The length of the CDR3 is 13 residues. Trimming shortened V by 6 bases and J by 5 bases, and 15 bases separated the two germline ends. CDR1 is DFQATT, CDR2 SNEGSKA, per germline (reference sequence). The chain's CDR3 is CSATGTGRDTQYF. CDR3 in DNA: TGCAGTGCGACCGGGACTGGCAGAGATACGCAGTATTTT.

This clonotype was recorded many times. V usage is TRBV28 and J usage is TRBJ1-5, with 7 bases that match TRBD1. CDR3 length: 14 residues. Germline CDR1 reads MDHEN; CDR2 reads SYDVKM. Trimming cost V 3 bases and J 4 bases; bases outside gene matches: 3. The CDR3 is CASSFEGANQPQHF. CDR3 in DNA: TGTGCCAGCAGTTTTGAGGGGGCTAATCAGCCCCAGCATTTT. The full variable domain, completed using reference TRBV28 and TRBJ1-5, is DVKVTQSSRYLVKRTGEKVFLECVQDMDHENMFWYRQDPGLGLRLIYFSYDVKMKEKGDIPEGYSVSREKKERFSLILESASTNQTSMYLCASSFEGANQPQHFGDGTRLSIL.

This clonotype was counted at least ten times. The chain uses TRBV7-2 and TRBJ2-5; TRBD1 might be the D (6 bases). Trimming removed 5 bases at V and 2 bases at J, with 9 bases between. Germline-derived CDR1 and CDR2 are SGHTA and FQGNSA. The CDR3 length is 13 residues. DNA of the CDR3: TGTGCCAGCAGCGGACAGACACAAGAGACCCAGTACTTC. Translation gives CASSGQTQETQYF.

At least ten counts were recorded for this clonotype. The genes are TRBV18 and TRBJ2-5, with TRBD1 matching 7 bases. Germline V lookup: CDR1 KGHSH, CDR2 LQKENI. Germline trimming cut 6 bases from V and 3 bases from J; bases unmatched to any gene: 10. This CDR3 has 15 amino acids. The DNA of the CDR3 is TGTGCCAGCTCCCGAGACACAGGGGCCAAAGAGACCCAGTACTTC. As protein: CASSRDTGAKETQYF.

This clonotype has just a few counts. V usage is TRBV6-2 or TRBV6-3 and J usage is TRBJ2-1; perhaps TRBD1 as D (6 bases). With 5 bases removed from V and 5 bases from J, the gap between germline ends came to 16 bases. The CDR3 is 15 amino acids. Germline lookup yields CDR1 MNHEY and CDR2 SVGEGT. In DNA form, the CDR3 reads TGTGCCAGCAGTACTATCTGGGGGCCTAACAATGAGCAGTTCTTC. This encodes CASSTIWGPNNEQFF.

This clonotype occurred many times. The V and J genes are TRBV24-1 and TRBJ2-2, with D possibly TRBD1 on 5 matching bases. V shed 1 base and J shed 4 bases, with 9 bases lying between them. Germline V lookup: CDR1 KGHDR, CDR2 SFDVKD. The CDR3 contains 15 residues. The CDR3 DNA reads TGTGCCACCAGTGATTTCCGCGACAGCACCGGGGAGCTGTTTTTT. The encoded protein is CATSDFRDSTGELFF.

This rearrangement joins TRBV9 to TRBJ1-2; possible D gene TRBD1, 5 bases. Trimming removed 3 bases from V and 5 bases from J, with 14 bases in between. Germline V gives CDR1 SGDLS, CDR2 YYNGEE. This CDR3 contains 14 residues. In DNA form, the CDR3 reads TGTGCCAGCAGCGACCCCCGGGGGGATTATGGCTACACCTTC. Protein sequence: CASSDPRGDYGYTF.

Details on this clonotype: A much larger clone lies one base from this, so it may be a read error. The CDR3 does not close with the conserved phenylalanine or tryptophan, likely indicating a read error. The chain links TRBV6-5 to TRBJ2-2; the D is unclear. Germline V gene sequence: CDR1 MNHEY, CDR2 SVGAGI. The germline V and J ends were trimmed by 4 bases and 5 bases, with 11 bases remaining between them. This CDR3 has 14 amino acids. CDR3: CASSSLYQTGELFL. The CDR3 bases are TGTGCCAGCAGTTCCCTTTATCAGACCGGGGAGCTGTTTCTT.

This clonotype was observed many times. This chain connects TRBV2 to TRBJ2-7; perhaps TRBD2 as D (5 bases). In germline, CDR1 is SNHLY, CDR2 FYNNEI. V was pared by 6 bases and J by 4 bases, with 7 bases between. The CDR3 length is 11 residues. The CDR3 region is CASRSGYEQYF. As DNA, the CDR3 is TGTGCCAGCAGAAGCGGTTACGAGCAGTACTTC.

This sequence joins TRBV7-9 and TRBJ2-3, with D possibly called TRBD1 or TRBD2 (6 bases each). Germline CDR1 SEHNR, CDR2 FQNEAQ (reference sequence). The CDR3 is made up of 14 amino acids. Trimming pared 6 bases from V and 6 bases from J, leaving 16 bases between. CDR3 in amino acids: CASSLRGGPDTQYF. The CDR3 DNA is TGTGCCAGCAGTCTTAGAGGGGGGCCCGATACGCAGTATTTT.

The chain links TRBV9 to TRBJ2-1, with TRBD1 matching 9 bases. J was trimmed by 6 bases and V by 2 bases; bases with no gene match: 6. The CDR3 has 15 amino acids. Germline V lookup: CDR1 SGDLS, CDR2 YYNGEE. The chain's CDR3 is CASSVTGQGFNEQFF. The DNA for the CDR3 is TGTGCCAGCAGCGTCACGGGACAGGGATTCAATGAGCAGTTCTTC.

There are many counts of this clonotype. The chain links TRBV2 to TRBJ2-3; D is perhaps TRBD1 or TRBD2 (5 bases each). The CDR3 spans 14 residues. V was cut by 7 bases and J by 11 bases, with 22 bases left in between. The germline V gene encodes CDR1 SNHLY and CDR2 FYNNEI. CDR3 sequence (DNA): TGTGCCAGCAAAGCCGGGGAGACACTAGGACAGCAGTATTTT. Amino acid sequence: CASKAGETLGQQYF.

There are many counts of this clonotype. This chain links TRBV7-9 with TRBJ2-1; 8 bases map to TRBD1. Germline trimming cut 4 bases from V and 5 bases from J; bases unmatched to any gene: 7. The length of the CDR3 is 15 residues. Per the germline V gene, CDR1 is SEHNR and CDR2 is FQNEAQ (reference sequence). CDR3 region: CASSSRGTGHNEQFF. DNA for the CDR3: TGTGCCAGCAGCTCCCGGGGGACAGGACACAATGAGCAGTTCTTC.

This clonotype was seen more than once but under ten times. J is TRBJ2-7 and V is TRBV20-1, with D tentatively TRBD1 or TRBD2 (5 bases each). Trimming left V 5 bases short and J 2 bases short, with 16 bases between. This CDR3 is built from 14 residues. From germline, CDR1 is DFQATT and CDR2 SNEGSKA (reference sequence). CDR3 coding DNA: TGCAGTGCTGGGGGTGGCGCAGCGACCTACGAGCAGTACTTC. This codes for CSAGGGAATYEQYF.

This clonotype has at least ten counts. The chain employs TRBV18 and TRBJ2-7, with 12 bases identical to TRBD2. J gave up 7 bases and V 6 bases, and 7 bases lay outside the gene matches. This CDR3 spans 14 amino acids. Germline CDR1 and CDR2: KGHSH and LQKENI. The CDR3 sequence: CASSSSGRAEEQYF. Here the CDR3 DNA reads TGTGCCAGCTCTTCTAGCGGGAGGGCCGAAGAGCAGTACTTC.

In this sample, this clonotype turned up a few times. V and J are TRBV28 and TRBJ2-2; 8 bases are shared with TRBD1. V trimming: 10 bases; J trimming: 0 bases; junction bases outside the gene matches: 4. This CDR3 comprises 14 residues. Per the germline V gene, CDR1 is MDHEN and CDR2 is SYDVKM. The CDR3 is CAIGTGTNTGELFF. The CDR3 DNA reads TGTGCCATCGGGACAGGTACGAACACCGGGGAGCTGTTTTTT.